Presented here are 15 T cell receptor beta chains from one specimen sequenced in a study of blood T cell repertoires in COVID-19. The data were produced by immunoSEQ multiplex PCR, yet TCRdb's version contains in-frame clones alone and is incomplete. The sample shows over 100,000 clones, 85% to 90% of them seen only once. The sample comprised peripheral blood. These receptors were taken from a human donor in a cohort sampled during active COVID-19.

The CDR3 DNA follows: TGTGCCAGCAGTTACTCGATAACAGGGGAGGCTGAAAAACTGTTTTTT. Translation gives CASSYSITGEAEKLFF. V gene TRBV6-5 combines with J gene TRBJ1-4, with TRBD1 identical over 7 bases. The CDR3 extends over 16 amino acids. Germline V CDR1 and CDR2: MNHEY, SVGAGI. J gave up 7 bases and V 0 bases, and 8 bases lay outside the gene matches.

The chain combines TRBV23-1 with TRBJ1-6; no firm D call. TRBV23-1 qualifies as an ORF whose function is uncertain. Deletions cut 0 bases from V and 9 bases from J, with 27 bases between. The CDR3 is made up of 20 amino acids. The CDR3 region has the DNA TGCGCCAGCAGTCAATCGAGGGCCATCTCATTTCTGGGATGGCGTTCACCCCTCCACTTT. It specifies CASSQSRAISFLGWRSPLHF.

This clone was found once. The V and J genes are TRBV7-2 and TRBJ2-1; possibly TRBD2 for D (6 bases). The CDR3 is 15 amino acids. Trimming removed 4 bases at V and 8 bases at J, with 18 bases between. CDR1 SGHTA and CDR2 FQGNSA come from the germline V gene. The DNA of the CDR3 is TGTGCCAGCAGCTCCCGGGACTCCACTCTCCATGAGCAGTTCTTC. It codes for CASSSRDSTLHEQFF.

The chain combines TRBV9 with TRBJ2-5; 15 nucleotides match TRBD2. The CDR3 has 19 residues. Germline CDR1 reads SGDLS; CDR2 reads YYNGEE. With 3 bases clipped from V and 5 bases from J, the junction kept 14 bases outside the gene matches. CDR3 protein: CASSAEGTGTSGRWETQYF. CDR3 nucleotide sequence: TGTGCCAGCAGCGCGGAGGGAACCGGGACTAGCGGGAGGTGGGAGACCCAGTACTTC.

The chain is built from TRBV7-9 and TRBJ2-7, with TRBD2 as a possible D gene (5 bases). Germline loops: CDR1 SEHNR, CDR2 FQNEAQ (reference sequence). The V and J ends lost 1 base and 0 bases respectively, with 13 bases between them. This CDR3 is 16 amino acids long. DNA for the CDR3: TGTGCCAGCAGCTTAGGGCCCTCGGGGAGCTCCTACGAGCAGTACTTC. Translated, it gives CASSLGPSGSSYEQYF.

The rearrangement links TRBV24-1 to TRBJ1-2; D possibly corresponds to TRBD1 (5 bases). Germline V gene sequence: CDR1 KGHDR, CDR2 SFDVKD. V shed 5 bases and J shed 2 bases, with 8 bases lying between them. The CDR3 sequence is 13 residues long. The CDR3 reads CATSARQNYGYTF. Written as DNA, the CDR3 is TGTGCCACCAGTGCGAGACAGAACTATGGCTACACCTTC.

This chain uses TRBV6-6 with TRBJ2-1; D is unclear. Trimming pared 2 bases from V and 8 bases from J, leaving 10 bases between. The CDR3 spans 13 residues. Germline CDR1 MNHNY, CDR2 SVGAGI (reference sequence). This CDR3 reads CASSYVVGHEQFF. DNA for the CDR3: TGTGCCAGCAGTTACGTAGTTGGGCATGAGCAGTTCTTC.

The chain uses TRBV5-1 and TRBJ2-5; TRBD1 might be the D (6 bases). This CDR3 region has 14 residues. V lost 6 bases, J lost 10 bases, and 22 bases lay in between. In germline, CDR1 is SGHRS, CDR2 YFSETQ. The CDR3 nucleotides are TGCGCCAGCACCCCAGTGTCGACAAAAGGGGGCCAGTACTTC. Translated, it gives CASTPVSTKGGQYF.

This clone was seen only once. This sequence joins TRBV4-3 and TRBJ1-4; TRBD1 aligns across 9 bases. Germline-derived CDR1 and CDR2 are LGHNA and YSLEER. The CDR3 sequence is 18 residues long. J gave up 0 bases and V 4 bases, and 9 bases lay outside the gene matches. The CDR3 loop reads CASSLANTGGATNEKLFF. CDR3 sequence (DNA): TGCGCCAGCAGCCTAGCAAATACAGGGGGCGCAACTAATGAAAAACTGTTTTTT.

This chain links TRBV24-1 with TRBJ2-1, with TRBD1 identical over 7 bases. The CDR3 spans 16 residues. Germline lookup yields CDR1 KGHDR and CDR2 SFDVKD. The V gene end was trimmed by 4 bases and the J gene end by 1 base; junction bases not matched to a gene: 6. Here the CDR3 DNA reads TGTGCCACCAGTGACCCGCGACAGGGTTCCTACAATGAGCAGTTCTTC. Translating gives CATSDPRQGSYNEQFF.

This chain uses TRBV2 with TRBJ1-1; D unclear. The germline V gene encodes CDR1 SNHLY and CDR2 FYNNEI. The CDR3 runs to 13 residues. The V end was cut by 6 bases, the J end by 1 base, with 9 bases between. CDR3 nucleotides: TGTGCCAGCAGGCCACTCCCGAACACTGAAGCTTTCTTT. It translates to CASRPLPNTEAFF.

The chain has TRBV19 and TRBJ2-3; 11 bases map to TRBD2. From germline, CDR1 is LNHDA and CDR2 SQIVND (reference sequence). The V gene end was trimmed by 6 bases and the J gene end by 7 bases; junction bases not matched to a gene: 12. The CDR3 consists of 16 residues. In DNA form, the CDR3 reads TGTGCCAGTAGGGCCCCGGGACTAGCGGAGTCCAATACGCAGTATTTT. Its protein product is CASRAPGLAESNTQYF.

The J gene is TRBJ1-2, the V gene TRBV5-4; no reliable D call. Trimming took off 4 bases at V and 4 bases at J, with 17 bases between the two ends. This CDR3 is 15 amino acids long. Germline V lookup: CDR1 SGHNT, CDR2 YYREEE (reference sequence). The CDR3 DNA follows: TGTGCCAGCAGCACGGCCGGAGCACTTGGCTATGGCTACACCTTC. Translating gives CASSTAGALGYGYTF.

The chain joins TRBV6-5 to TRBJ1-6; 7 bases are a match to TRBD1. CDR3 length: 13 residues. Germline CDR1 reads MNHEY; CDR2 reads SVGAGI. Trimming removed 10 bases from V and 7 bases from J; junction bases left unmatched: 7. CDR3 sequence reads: CAIREGGNSPLHF. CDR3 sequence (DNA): TGTGCCATAAGGGAAGGGGGCAATTCACCCCTCCACTTT.

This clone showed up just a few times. The CDR3 DNA reads as TGTGCCAGCTCACAGGAGACAGGGGTTTTCGAGGGCAATCAGCCCCAGCATTTT. It specifies CASSQETGVFEGNQPQHF. This chain uses TRBV18 with TRBJ1-5, with TRBD1 matching 8 bases. V lost 4 bases, J lost 2 bases, and 13 bases stayed unmatched. The germline V gene has CDR1 KGHSH and CDR2 LQKENI. The CDR3 runs to 18 residues.